The subject of this entry is one TCR beta chain. The V and J ends lost 2 bases and 5 bases respectively, with 10 bases between them. This CDR3 region has 14 residues. In germline, CDR1 is SGHVS, CDR2 FQNEAQ. This sample is part of a study of technical replicates of blood from a handful of donors. Here immunoSEQ multiplex PCR was the method, and the copy in TCRdb shows in-frame clones only, minus some. This sample yields 74,000 or so clones, of which about nine tenths are seen a single time; 0.3% to 0.45% belongs to the top ten. The chain carries TRBV7-8 and TRBJ2-1; D gene unclear. The TCR sequence derives from a human donor in good health. The sample consisted of T cells isolated from PBMCs. The CDR3 reads CASSLLTLNNEQFF. The CDR3 DNA reads as TGTGCCAGCAGCTTACTCACTCTCAACAATGAGCAGTTCTTC.